Given below is one T cell receptor beta chain in context. This clonotype has more than one count but fewer than ten. No cognate antigen has been identified for it. Per-base qualities were not stored, and no clone one base away is much larger. Library creation used RACE. The instrument was a NextSeq 500. During library preparation, unique molecular identifiers were attached to individual cDNA molecules so that TCRs could be counted quantitatively and reproducibly. For every blood RNA sample, sequencing covered both the TCR alpha and TCR beta chains. As for how the authors treated the data: The median number of TCRs per sample was roughly 100,000, ranging from about 23,224 to 750,000. The Decombinator software suite was used to annotate the V, J and CDR3 of the TCR reads. To make PS versus PT1 abundance plots, every sample was subsampled to the same number of TCRs (28,000). TCRs were defined as expanded if absent before sensitization and observed at least eight times at the 2-week time point. TCRdb ran its own pipeline on the public reads, namely fastp trimming at Q25 and MiXCR clone calling, and kept in-frame beta chains. Each entry merges the rows of one CDR3 protein and shows their most common DNA and genes. These V and J calls rely on TCRdb rather than the paper's analysis. Across this sample there are 270,000 or so distinct CDR3 sequences, with approximately 7.5% seen only once. In total, the top ten clones hold 1.2% of the sample.

The data belong to a study of human T cells and chemical hapten exposure (dated by TCRdb to the early 2020s). Describing the broader study: For sensitization, 2% DPC in acetone was applied to a 2 cm by 2 cm area of upper inner arm skin. Around 30 alopecia patients provided blood for TCR sequencing at one to four time points (pre-sensitization, 2, 6 and 24 weeks). Weekly therapeutic DPC doses were additionally applied to the scalp of patients throughout the roughly 24-week study period. Patch testing on the upper back used Finn chambers containing 0.01% DPC, with scoring done after 6 days according to International Contact Dermatitis Research Group standards. In alopecia patients, the study followed how the peripheral blood TCR repertoire changed in vivo over primary and secondary sensitization to diphenylcyclopropenone (DPC), a hapten. Alopecia areata with under or over 50% scalp involvement, alopecia totalis and alopecia universalis were represented in the patient cohort, which was mostly female. Blood samples were taken from patients before sensitization (week 0) and at 2, 6 and about 24 weeks after DPC sensitization. Libraries were pooled for sequencing, and variation in per-sample TCR yields was attributed mainly to small differences in library volumes within the pool.

The full study reports these points: The number of TCRs above 1 in 1000 frequency did not change with DPC sensitization; there was no evidence of global repertoire structure alterations. Significantly more large CDR3 similarity clusters were formed by expanded TCRs than by pre-sensitization or healthy control sets, consistent with antigen-driven responses. Patch test score was positively correlated with the number of PT1 expanded TCRs, with significance at thresholds 8, 16 and 32 but not at 4. Alopecia, a presumed autoimmune disease, was present in all patients, so the immune response of the patients might differ from that of healthy individuals. After repeated subsampling, the strength of the expansion versus patch-test correlation and the threshold at which it became significant changed.

The meaning of the sample's time point label: pre-sensitization, week 0. What this sample's treatment or condition label stands for: therapeutic diphenylcyclopropenone sensitization with weekly scalp DPC. At each patch-test visit, blood was drawn before the patch test was applied. Patients were considered eligible if aged 18 to 70, diagnosed with alopecia and deemed suitable for DPC therapy, and patients were excluded if pregnant. Total RNA was isolated from unfractionated whole blood collected in Tempus Blood RNA tubes. Per the germline V gene, MDHEN is the CDR1 and SYDVKM is the CDR2. At the junction V is shortened by 8 bases and J by 6 bases, with 16 bases in between. From the cysteine through the phenylalanine, the CDR3 covers 13 amino acids. Solely the CDR3 DNA is kept, with 39 bases framed from the first base.

The source was whole blood, collected in connection with sensitization to the hapten diphenylcyclopropenone (DPC). The TCR originated in a man between 18 and 29 years old with alopecia areata. Some clones in this sample may be carry-over from other donors' samples. The chain employs TRBV28 and TRBJ1-2; the D gene is perhaps TRBD1, on 5 matching bases. The encoded CDR3 is CASHRGGGDGYTF. The sequence in DNA is TGTGCCAGCCACCGGGGGGGTGGTGATGGCTACACCTTC.